This entry lists 23 T cell receptor beta chains sequenced from one sample in a study of beta chain features in type 1 diabetes. Whole-study findings and limits: Shorter TCRB CDR3s, moderately but significantly so, marked every one of the four CD4+ subsets in Type 1 diabetes patients.

These receptors have no identified antigens. Expressed TCRB transcripts were sequenced, since all the RNA that had been isolated was reverse transcribed. Some clones are missing from TCRdb's copy, which holds only in-frame ones; the method was immunoSEQ multiplex PCR. The sample includes hundreds of thousands of clones, about a tenth of them seen just once. Sequenced material: central memory CD4+ T cells from blood. All receptors derive from a man aged 25 to 40 with type 1 diabetes.

This clone was counted only a few times. The chain has TRBV9 and TRBJ1-1, with D perhaps TRBD1 (6 bases). The CDR3 runs 16 residues. The V gene's germline CDR1 is SGDLS and CDR2 YYNGEE. The germline V and J ends were trimmed by 1 base and 2 bases, with 15 bases remaining between them. CDR3 DNA: TGTGCCAGCAGCGTAATCGGGGGGCCTATCAACACTGAAGCTTTCTTT. It is translated as CASSVIGGPINTEAFF.

V usage is TRBV6-1 and J usage is TRBJ1-1; D might be TRBD1 (5 bases). CDR3 size: 12 residues. V gave up 7 bases and J gave up 5 bases, with 11 bases separating them. CDR1 and CDR2 (germline): MNHNS, SASEGT. The CDR3 loop is CASMEGMTEAFF. DNA for the CDR3: TGTGCCAGCATGGAGGGGATGACTGAAGCTTTCTTT.

The chain has TRBV5-6 and TRBJ2-7; TRBD1 matches at 9 bases. There are 14 residues in the CDR3. The V gene's germline CDR1 is SGHDT and CDR2 YYEEEE. V was pared by 4 bases and J by 1 base, with 3 bases of the junction left unmatched. The CDR3 is CASSRQGDSYEQYF. CDR3 nucleotide sequence: TGTGCCAGCAGCAGACAGGGGGATTCCTACGAGCAGTACTTC.

The sample holds a few counts of this clone. CDR3 DNA: TGTGCCAGCAGTTTATCATGGCAGGGTTCCTACGAGCAGTACTTC. This sequence encodes CASSLSWQGSYEQYF. The chain couples TRBV28 to TRBJ2-7, with a tentative D call TRBD1 (5 bases). Deletions cut 1 base from V and 1 base from J, with 11 bases between. The germline CDR1 and CDR2 sequences are MDHEN and SYDVKM. CDR3 length: 15 residues.

Notes on this clone: Other DNA sequences from this sample encode an identical CDR3 as well. The genes are TRBV6-5 and TRBJ1-2; D is unresolved. The CDR3 runs to 12 residues. V gave up 5 bases and J gave up 3 bases, with 7 bases separating them. CDR1 is MNHEY, CDR2 SVGAGI, per germline. The CDR3, as DNA: TGTGCCAGCAGTAAAGGTTACTATGGCTACACCTTC. This translates into CASSKGYYGYTF.

This clone has a handful of counts. V usage is TRBV7-8 and J usage is TRBJ1-1; D is uncertain. The V and J ends lost 2 bases and 1 base respectively, with 8 bases between them. The length of the CDR3 is 14 residues. Germline loops: CDR1 SGHVS, CDR2 FQNEAQ. As DNA, the CDR3 is TGTGCCAGCAGCTTAAGGGCCGGGAACACTGAAGCTTTCTTT. Encoded protein: CASSLRAGNTEAFF.

The chain combines TRBV7-6 with TRBJ2-4; no reliable D call. Germline CDR1 reads SGHVS; CDR2 reads FNYEAQ. The CDR3 length is 15 residues. Trimming pared 7 bases from V and 7 bases from J, leaving 20 bases between. The CDR3 DNA reads as TGTGCCAGCAAGGCCGGGCCCCAGGAAAGGAACATTCAGTACTTC. This gives the protein CASKAGPQERNIQYF.

The CDR3 DNA reads TGTGCCAGCAGTCTTCAGGGACAGGGGGGAGAGACCCAGTACTTC. It encodes CASSLQGQGGETQYF. The chain employs TRBV6-5 and TRBJ2-5; 11 nucleotides align to TRBD1. Germline V gene data show CDR1 as MNHEY and CDR2 as SVGAGI. The trim removed 5 bases at V and 4 bases at J, leaving 6 bases unmatched. There are 15 residues in the CDR3.

This clone was counted between two and nine times. The chain combines TRBV30 with TRBJ1-5; TRBD1 matches at 12 bases. There are 13 residues in the CDR3. The germline V gene encodes CDR1 GTSNPN and CDR2 SVGIG (reference sequence). The J segment lost 6 bases and the V segment lost 5 bases, leaving 2 bases of the junction unmatched. The CDR3 DNA sequence: TGTGCCTGGGGGGACAGGGGGCTTCAGCCCCAGCATTTT. Residues: CAWGDRGLQPQHF.

This clone was seen only a few times. This chain uses TRBV18 with TRBJ2-2; D is possibly TRBD1 or TRBD2 (5 bases each). The CDR3 consists of 15 residues. Per the germline V gene, CDR1 is KGHSH and CDR2 is LQKENI. The V end lost 8 bases, the J end lost 0 bases, and 13 bases lay between the germline ends. The CDR3 here is CASATLGANTGELFF. The CDR3, as DNA: TGTGCCAGCGCCACCTTGGGGGCGAACACCGGGGAGCTGTTTTTT.

The CDR3, as DNA: TGTGCCAGCAGTCGACCCAACTATGGCTACACCTTC. Its protein product is CASSRPNYGYTF. The gene calls are TRBV25-1 and TRBJ1-2; no clear D. The germline CDR1 and CDR2 sequences are MGHDK and SYGVNS. This CDR3 spans 12 amino acids. Trimming stripped 5 bases from V and 2 bases from J, with 6 bases between.

This clone was seen a few times. The chain is built from TRBV29-1 and TRBJ1-3, with no clear D. The CDR3 covers 13 residues. Deletions cut 0 bases from V and 4 bases from J, with 7 bases between. The germline V gene has CDR1 SQVTM and CDR2 ANQGSEA. In DNA form, the CDR3 reads TGCAGCGTTGAAGATCCAAGCGGAAACACCATATATTTT. Its translation is CSVEDPSGNTIYF.

This clone occurred a few times. The chain is built from TRBV28 and TRBJ1-2; 9 bases line up with TRBD1. The V and J ends lost 4 bases and 4 bases, in that order; junction bases with no gene match: 10. The germline CDR1 and CDR2 sequences are MDHEN and SYDVKM. CDR3 length: 16 residues. This CDR3 is CASSSTISQGAYGYTF. CDR3 bases: TGTGCCAGCAGTTCCACGATCTCACAGGGGGCCTATGGCTACACCTTC.

This clone was recorded a few times. This rearrangement joins TRBV10-3 to TRBJ1-3; D remains unclear. V lost 3 bases and J 4 bases, leaving 7 bases between the germline ends. Per the germline V gene, CDR1 is ENHRY and CDR2 is SYGVKD. The CDR3 has 13 residues. Here the CDR3 reads CAISDNPGNTIYF. The CDR3 region has the DNA TGTGCCATCAGTGATAACCCAGGAAACACCATATATTTT.

This clone was seen more than once but under ten times. The chain combines TRBV11-3 with TRBJ2-2; possibly TRBD1 for D (5 bases). This CDR3 spans 14 amino acids. The V end lost 1 base, the J end lost 6 bases, and 9 bases lay between the germline ends. CDR1 is SGHNT and CDR2 is YENEEA in the germline V gene. The CDR3 bases are TGTGCCAGCAGCTTAGGCAGGGCCGCCGGGGAGCTGTTTTTT. It codes for CASSLGRAAGELFF.

The chain couples TRBV27 to TRBJ2-3; D unclear. Trimming took 5 bases from V and 2 from J, leaving 5 bases between them. CDR1 and CDR2 (germline): MNHEY, SMNVEV (reference sequence). This CDR3 comprises 12 residues. CDR3 protein: CASSGFTDTQYF. In DNA form, the CDR3 reads TGTGCCAGCAGTGGATTCACAGATACGCAGTATTTT.

This clone was detected a few times. Relative to the germline gene, one junction end is altered; a read error may explain this. V and J are TRBV7-9 and TRBJ2-6; 11 positions agree with TRBD1. The CDR3 length is 15 residues. Per the germline V gene, CDR1 is SEHNR and CDR2 is FQNEAQ (reference sequence). The CDR3 nucleotides read TGTGCCAGCAGCTTGGGTGGACAGGGGGCCTACGTCCTGACTTTC. It codes for CASSLGGQGAYVLTF.

This clone was seen more than once but under ten times. This chain uses TRBV9 with TRBJ1-1, with a weak D call TRBD1 (6 bases). The CDR3 consists of 13 residues. Germline V gene data show CDR1 as SGDLS and CDR2 as YYNGEE. Trimming cost V 0 bases and J 6 bases, with 9 bases left between them. In DNA, the CDR3 is TGTGCCAGCAGCGTAGAACAGGGCTCTGAAGCTTTCTTT. It specifies CASSVEQGSEAFF.

The chain recombines TRBV28 with TRBJ1-3, with 8 bases aligning to TRBD1. The V segment lost 4 bases and the J segment 11 bases; nucleotides outside the gene matches: 13. The germline V gene encodes CDR1 MDHEN and CDR2 SYDVKM. This CDR3 has 15 residues. For the CDR3, the DNA is TGTGCCAGCAGTTCCCTGGCGCAGGGGGCTCGGTCCATATATTTT. This codes for CASSSLAQGARSIYF.

The V call is TRBV29-1, the J call TRBJ2-7; 8 nucleotides match TRBD1. The junction had 12 bases not matched to a gene; V was cut back by 8 bases and J by 6 bases. This CDR3 is 13 amino acids long. The germline V gene has CDR1 SQVTM and CDR2 ANQGSEA. The CDR3: CSTLQGAGGEQYF. In nucleotides, the CDR3 is TGCAGCACATTGCAGGGGGCGGGTGGCGAGCAGTACTTC.

This clone has only a few counts. J is TRBJ2-7 and V is TRBV5-5; D gene unclear. V was pared by 1 base and J by 3 bases, with 8 bases between. Germline V CDR1 and CDR2: SGHKS, YYEKEE (reference sequence). This CDR3 region has 13 residues. The CDR3 sequence: CASSLKGNYEQYF. CDR3 sequence (DNA): TGTGCCAGCAGCTTGAAAGGGAACTACGAGCAGTACTTC.

The CDR3 DNA reads TGTGCCAGCAGCTTAGTATTAGAAGGAGGCACAGATACGCAGTATTTT. This codes for CASSLVLEGGTDTQYF. V is TRBV13 and J is TRBJ2-3; D unclear. V was trimmed by 1 base and J by 1 base, leaving 12 bases between them. The CDR3 consists of 16 residues. From germline, CDR1 is PRHDT and CDR2 FYEKMQ (reference sequence).

This clone was recorded many times. The J gene is TRBJ2-5, the V gene TRBV10-3; D is possibly TRBD1 (6 bases). V was pared by 6 bases and J by 5 bases, with 19 bases between. Germline V CDR1 and CDR2: ENHRY, SYGVKD. The CDR3 is 15 residues long. The CDR3, as DNA: TGTGCCATCAGCCTGAGAGGGATCCAGGGGGAGACCCAGTACTTC. Protein sequence: CAISLRGIQGETQYF.